A single TCR beta chain is shown here with its context. These data belong to a study of CD8 T cells in Susac syndrome. RNA in amounts of about 0.5 to 1 ug was reverse transcribed with random hexamers. TCR beta CDR3 was amplified by immunoSEQ multiplex PCR. This amplification extended across 54 Vbeta and 13 Jbeta segments. TCRdb called the immunoSEQ multiplex PCR reads again in MiXCR, with one record for every CDR3 protein. The sample holds roughly 110,000 distinct CDR3 sequences, around 90% seen once. With V trimmed by 2 bases and J by 8 bases, 11 bases remained unmatched. This CDR3 spans 15 amino acids. The germline CDR1 and CDR2 sequences are SGHTS and YDEGEE. CD8+ and CD4+ T cells circulating in blood were sequenced for TCR beta. The study used healthy donors as controls matched for age and sex. Negative magnetic isolation gave CD8+ and CD4+ cells; FACS enriched CD8+ TEMRA.

Sequencing used CD4+ T cells from PBMCs. The clonotype originates from a human donor in good health. V usage is TRBV5-8 and J usage is TRBJ1-2; 8 nucleotides align to TRBD1. The CDR3 loop reads CASSFDGRGHLGYTF. In nucleotides, the CDR3 is TGTGCCAGCAGCTTCGACGGCAGGGGGCATCTGGGCTACACCTTC. The full variable domain, rest sourced from reference TRBV5-8 and TRBJ1-2, is EAGVTQSPTHLIKTRGQQATLRCSPISGHTSVYWYQQALGLGLQFLLWYDEGEERNRGNFPPRFSGRQFPNYSSELNVNALELEDSALYLCASSFDGRGHLGYTFGSGTRLTVV.